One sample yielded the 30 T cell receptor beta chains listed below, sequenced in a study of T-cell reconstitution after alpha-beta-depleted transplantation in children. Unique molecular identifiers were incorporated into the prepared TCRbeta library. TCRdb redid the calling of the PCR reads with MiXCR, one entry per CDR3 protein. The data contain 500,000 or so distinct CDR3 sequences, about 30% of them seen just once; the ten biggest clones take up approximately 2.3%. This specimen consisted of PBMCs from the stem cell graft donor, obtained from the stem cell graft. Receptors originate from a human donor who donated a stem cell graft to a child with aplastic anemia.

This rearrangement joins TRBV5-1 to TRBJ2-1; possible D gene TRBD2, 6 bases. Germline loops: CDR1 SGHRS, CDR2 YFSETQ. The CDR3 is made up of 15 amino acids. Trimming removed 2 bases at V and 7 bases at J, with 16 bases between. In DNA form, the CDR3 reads TGCGCCAGCAGCTTTGTAACGGGAGTTACGAATGAGCAGTTCTTC. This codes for CASSFVTGVTNEQFF. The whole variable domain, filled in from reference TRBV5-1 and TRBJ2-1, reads KAGVTQTPRYLIKTRGQQVTLSCSPISGHRSVSWYQQTPGQGLQFLFEYFSETQRNKGNFPGRFSGRQFSNSRSEMNVSTLELGDSALYLCASSFVTGVTNEQFFGPGTRLTVL.

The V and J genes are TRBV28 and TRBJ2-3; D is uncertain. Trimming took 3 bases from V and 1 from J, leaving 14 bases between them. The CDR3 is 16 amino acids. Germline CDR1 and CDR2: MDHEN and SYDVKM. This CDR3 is CASSLVKVIGTDTQYF. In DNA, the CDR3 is TGTGCCAGCAGTTTGGTTAAAGTGATCGGCACAGATACGCAGTATTTT.

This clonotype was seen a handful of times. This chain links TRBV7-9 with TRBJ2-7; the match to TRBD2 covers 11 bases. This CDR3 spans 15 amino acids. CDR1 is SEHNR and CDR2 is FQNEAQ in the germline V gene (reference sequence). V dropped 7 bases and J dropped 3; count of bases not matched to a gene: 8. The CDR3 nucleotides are TGTGCCAGCATCAAGTGGGGGACTAGCGGCTACGAGCAGTACGTC. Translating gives CASIKWGTSGYEQYV.

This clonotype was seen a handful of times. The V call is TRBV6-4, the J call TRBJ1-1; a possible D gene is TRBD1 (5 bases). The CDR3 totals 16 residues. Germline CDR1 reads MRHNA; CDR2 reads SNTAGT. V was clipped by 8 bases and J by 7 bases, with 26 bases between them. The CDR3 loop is CASGGKAGPYIGEAFF. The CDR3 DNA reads TGTGCCAGCGGGGGAAAAGCGGGACCCTATATTGGTGAAGCTTTCTTT.

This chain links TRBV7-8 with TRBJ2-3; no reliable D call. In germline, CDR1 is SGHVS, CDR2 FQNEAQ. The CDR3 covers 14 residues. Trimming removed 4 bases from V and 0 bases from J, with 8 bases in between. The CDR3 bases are TGTGCCAGCAGCTGGGCGGATAGCACAGATACGCAGTATTTT. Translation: CASSWADSTDTQYF.

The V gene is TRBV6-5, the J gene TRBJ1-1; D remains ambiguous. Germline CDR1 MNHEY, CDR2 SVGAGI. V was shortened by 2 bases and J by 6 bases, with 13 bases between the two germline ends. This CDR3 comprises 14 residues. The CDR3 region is CASSYSRGLAEAFF. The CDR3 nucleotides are TGTGCCAGCAGTTACAGCCGGGGTCTGGCTGAAGCTTTCTTT.

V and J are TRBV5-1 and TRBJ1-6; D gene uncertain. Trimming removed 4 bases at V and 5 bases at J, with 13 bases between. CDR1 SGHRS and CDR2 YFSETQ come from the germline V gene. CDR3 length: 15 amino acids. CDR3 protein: CASSPMGNNNSPLHF. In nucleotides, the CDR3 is TGCGCCAGCAGCCCGATGGGGAATAATAATTCACCCCTCCACTTT.

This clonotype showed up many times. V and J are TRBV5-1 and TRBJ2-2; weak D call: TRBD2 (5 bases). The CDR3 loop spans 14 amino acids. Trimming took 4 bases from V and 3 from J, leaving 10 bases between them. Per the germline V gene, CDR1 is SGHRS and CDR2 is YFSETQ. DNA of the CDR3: TGCGCCAGCAGCCCCCTGAGGGACACCGGGGAGCTGTTTTTT. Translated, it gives CASSPLRDTGELFF.

CDR3 residues: CASSPVGNSPLHF. The CDR3 coding sequence is TGTGCCAGCAGCCCAGTGGGCAATTCACCCCTCCACTTT. The chain carries TRBV7-9 and TRBJ1-6; no clear D. In germline, CDR1 is SEHNR, CDR2 FQNEAQ (reference sequence). This CDR3 spans 13 amino acids. Trimming removed 5 bases from V and 7 bases from J, with 9 bases in between.

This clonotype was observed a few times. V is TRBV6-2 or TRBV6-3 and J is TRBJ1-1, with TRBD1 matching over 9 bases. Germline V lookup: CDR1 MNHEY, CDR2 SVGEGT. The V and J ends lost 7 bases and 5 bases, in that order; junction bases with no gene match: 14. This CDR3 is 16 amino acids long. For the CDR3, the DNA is TGTGCCAGCACTAATGTGACCCGGGACAGGGAAACTGAAGCTTTCTTT. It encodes CASTNVTRDRETEAFF.

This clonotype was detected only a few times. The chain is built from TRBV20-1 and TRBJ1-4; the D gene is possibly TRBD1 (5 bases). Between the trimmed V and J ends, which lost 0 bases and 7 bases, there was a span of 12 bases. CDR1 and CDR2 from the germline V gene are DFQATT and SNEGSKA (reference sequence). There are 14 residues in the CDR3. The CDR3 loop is CSARDRGQGEKLFF. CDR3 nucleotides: TGCAGTGCTAGAGATCGTGGACAAGGTGAAAAACTGTTTTTT.

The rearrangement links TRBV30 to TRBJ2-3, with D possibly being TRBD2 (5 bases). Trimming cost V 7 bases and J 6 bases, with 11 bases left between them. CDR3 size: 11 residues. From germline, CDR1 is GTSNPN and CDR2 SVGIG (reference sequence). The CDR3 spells CASSAGDTQYF. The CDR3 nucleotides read TGTGCCTCTTCCGCGGGCGATACGCAGTATTTT.

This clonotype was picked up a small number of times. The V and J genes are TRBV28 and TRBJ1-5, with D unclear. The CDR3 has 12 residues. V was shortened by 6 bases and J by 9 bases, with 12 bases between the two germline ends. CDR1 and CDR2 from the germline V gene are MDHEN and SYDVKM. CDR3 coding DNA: TGTGCCAGCAGAAGCCAGCGTCTGCCCCAGCATTTT. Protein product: CASRSQRLPQHF.

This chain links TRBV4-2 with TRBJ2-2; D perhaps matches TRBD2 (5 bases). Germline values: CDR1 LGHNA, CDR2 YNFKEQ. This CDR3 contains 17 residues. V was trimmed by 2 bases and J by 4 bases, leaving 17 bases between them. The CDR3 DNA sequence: TGTGCCAGCAGCCAACTGACCACCCGGGATATCACCGGGGAGCTGTTTTTT. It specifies CASSQLTTRDITGELFF.

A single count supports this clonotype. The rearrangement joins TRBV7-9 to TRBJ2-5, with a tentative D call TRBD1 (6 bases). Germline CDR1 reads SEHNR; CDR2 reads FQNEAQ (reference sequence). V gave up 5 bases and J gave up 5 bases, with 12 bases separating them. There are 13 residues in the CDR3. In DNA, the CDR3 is TGTGCCAGCAGCCCAAGGGGGTTTGAGACCCAGTACTTC. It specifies CASSPRGFETQYF.

CDR3: CASSLVASGSYEQYF. The DNA of the CDR3 is TGTGCCAGCAGTTTAGTGGCTAGCGGTTCCTACGAGCAGTACTTC. This sequence joins TRBV28 and TRBJ2-7; the match to TRBD2 covers 7 bases. Trimming took 2 bases from V and 1 from J; bases not matched to a gene: 5. This CDR3 spans 15 amino acids. Germline values: CDR1 MDHEN, CDR2 SYDVKM.

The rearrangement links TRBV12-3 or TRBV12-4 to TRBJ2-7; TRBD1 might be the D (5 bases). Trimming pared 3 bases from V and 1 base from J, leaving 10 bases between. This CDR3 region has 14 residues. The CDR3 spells CASSLDILSYEQYV. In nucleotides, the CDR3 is TGTGCCAGCAGTTTGGACATCCTATCCTACGAGCAGTACGTC.

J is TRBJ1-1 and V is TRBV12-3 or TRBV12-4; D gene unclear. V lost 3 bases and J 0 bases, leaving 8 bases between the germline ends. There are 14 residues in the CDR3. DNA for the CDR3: TGTGCCAGCAGTTTTGACGGCATGAACACTGAAGCTTTCTTT. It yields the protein CASSFDGMNTEAFF.

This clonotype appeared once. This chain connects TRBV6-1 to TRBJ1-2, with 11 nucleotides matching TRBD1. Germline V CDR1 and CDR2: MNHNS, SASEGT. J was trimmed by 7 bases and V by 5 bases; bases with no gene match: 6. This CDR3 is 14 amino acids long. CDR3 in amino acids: CASSPPGTGGGYTF. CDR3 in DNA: TGTGCCAGCAGTCCACCCGGGACAGGGGGTGGCTACACCTTC.

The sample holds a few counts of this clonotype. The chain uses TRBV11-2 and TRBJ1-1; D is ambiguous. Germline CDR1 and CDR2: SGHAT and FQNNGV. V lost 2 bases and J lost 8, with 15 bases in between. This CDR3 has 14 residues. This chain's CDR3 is CASSLSEGMWEAFF. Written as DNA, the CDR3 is TGTGCCAGCAGCTTAAGCGAGGGAATGTGGGAAGCTTTCTTT.

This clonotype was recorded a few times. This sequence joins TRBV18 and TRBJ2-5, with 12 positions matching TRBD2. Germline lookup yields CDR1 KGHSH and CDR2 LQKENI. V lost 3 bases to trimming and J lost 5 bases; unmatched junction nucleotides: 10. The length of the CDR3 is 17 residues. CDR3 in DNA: TGTGCCAGCTCACCTAGCGAGACTAGCGGGAGAGAGGAGACCCAGTACTTC. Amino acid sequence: CASSPSETSGREETQYF.

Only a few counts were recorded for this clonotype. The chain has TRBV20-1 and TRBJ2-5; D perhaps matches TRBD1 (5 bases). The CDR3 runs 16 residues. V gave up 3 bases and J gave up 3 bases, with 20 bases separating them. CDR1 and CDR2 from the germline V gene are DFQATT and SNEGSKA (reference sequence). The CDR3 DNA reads TGCAGTGCTAGGGGAACAATGCGGACAATTGAAGAGACCCAGTACTTC. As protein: CSARGTMRTIEETQYF.

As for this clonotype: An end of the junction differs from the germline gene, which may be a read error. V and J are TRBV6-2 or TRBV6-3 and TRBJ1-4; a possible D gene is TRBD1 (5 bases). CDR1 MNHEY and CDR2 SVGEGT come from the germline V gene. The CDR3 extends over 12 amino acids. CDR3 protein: CASRMRGSEGEF. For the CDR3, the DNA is TGTGCCAGCAGGATGCGGGGCTCGGAAGGTGAATTT.

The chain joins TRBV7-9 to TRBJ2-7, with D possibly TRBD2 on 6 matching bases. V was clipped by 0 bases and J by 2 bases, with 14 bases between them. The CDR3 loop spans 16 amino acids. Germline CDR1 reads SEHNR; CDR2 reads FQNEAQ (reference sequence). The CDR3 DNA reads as TGTGCCAGCAGCTTAGCGTCGGCTAGCGAGGCCTACGAGCAGTACGTC. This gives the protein CASSLASASEAYEQYV.

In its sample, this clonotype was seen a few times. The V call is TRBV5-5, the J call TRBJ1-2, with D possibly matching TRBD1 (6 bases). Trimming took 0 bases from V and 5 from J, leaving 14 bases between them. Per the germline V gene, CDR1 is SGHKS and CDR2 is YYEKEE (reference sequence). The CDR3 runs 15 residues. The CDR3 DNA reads TGTGCCAGCAGCTTGGCCTCGGGGGCAGGGTATGGCTACACCTTC. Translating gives CASSLASGAGYGYTF.

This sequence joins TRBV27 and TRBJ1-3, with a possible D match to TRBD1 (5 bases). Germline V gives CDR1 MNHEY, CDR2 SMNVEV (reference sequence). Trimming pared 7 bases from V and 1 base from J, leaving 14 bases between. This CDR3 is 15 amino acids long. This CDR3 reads CASKDLGTSGNTIYF. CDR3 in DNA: TGTGCCAGCAAAGACCTCGGGACGTCTGGAAACACCATATATTTT.

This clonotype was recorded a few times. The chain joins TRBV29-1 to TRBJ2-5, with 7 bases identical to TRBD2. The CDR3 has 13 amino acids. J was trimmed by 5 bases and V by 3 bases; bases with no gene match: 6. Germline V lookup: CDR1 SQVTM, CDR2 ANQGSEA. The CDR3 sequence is CSVDTQGGETQYF. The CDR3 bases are TGCAGCGTTGATACCCAGGGAGGGGAGACCCAGTACTTC.

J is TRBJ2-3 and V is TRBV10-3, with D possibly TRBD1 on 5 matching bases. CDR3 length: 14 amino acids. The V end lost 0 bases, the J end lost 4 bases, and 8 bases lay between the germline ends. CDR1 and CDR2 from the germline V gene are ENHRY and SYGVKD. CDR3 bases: TGTGCCATCAGTGAGTCTGGCAGGGCAGATACGCAGTATTTT. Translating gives CAISESGRADTQYF.

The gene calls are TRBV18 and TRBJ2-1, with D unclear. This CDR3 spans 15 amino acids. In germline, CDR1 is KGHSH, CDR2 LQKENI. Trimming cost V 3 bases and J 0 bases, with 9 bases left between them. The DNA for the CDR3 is TGTGCCAGCTCACCGATGGAATCCTCCTACAATGAGCAGTTCTTC. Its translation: CASSPMESSYNEQFF.

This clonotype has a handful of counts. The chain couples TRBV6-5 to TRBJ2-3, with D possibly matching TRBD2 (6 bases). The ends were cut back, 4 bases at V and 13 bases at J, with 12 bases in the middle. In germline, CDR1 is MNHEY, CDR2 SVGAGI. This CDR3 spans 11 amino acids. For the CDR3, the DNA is TGTGCCAGCAGTTCGGGGACTCGGAAGTATTTT. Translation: CASSSGTRKYF.